The 24 T cell receptor beta chains in this list originate from one sample, sequenced in a study of identical twins. MiXCR, run by TCRdb on the 5' RACE reads, gives a single entry per CDR3 protein. The sample lists about 1.7 million distinct CDR3 sequences, 25% to 35% occurring once. The sequencing input was cord blood. These receptors came from a newborn girl in good health.

This clonotype was observed a handful of times. The rearrangement links TRBV6-1 to TRBJ2-7, with 8 bases lining up with TRBD2. V shed 5 bases, J shed 5 bases, and the junction held 8 bases outside the gene matches. The CDR3 sequence is 14 residues long. From germline, CDR1 is MNHNS and CDR2 SASEGT. The CDR3 loop is CASSSPGGVHEQYF. CDR3 nucleotides: TGTGCCAGCAGTTCTCCGGGGGGGGTCCACGAGCAGTACTTC.

This clonotype was detected only a few times. This sequence joins TRBV5-1 and TRBJ2-3; D call uncertain. Germline V CDR1 and CDR2: SGHRS, YFSETQ. CDR3 length equals 14 residues. The ends were cut back, 5 bases at V and 2 bases at J, with 12 bases in the middle. The CDR3 region has the DNA TGCGCCAGCAGGAGGTGGCGTCCCACAGATACGCAGTATTTT. It is translated as CASRRWRPTDTQYF.

J is TRBJ2-5 and V is TRBV9; 10 nucleotides align to TRBD2. Germline trimming cut 4 bases from V and 6 bases from J; bases unmatched to any gene: 6. Germline loops: CDR1 SGDLS, CDR2 YYNGEE. This CDR3 has 14 amino acids. The DNA for the CDR3 is TGTGCCAGCAGCTCTCGGACTAGCGGCCAGACCCAGTACTTC. This sequence encodes CASSSRTSGQTQYF. The entire variable domain, with the rest obtained from reference TRBV9 and TRBJ2-5, is as follows: DSGVTQTPKHLITATGQRVTLRCSPRSGDLSVYWYQQSLDQGLQFLIQYYNGEERAKGNILERFSAQQFPDLHSELNLSSLELGDSALYFCASSSRTSGQTQYFGPGTRLLVL.

The chain has TRBV12-3 or TRBV12-4 and TRBJ1-2; no definite D call. Trimming removed 2 bases from V and 5 bases from J, with 9 bases in between. The CDR3 covers 13 residues. This CDR3 reads CASSLQTPYGYTF. The DNA for the CDR3 is TGTGCCAGCAGTTTACAGACCCCGTATGGCTACACCTTC.

The chain couples TRBV20-1 to TRBJ2-7, with 11 bases aligning to TRBD2. There are 14 residues in the CDR3. Germline CDR1 DFQATT, CDR2 SNEGSKA (reference sequence). J lost 2 bases, V lost 3 bases, and 3 bases had no gene match. CDR3: CSARPSGRTYEQYF. In DNA form, the CDR3 reads TGCAGTGCTAGGCCTAGCGGGAGGACCTACGAGCAGTACTTC.

The chain links TRBV20-1 to TRBJ2-3; 8 bases align to TRBD1. V dropped 5 bases and J dropped 4; count of bases not matched to a gene: 2. The CDR3 totals 12 residues. Germline loops: CDR1 DFQATT, CDR2 SNEGSKA (reference sequence). CDR3 in amino acids: CSAAGQADTQYF. CDR3 in DNA: TGCAGTGCTGCGGGACAGGCAGATACGCAGTATTTT.

Remarks on this clonotype: A single base separates this from a much larger clone, so it may be a read error. The chain has TRBV28 and TRBJ2-3; the match to TRBD1 covers 9 bases. CDR1 is MDHEN, CDR2 SYDVKM, per germline. This CDR3 spans 14 amino acids. After removal of 6 bases from V and 4 bases from J, the junction contained 5 bases not matched to a gene. CDR3 DNA sequence: TGTGCCAGCAGCCGGACAGGGGACTCAGATACGCAGTATTTT. This translates into CASSRTGDSDTQYF.

This chain joins TRBV12-5 and TRBJ2-1; D is possibly TRBD2 (6 bases). The J call is in doubt because the DNA end fits TRBJ2-7 better. The CDR3 is made up of 17 amino acids. The germline V gene encodes CDR1 LGHNT and CDR2 FRNRAP. CDR3 DNA: TGTGCTAGTGGTTTGGTAGTAGGAGGGAGCTCCTACAATGAGCAGTACTTC. Translated, it gives CASGLVVGGSSYNEQYF.

The chain carries TRBV5-1 and TRBJ2-7; TRBD1 matches at 8 bases. This CDR3 comprises 15 residues. CDR1 is SGHRS and CDR2 is YFSETQ in the germline V gene. Germline trimming cut 4 bases from V and 3 bases from J; bases unmatched to any gene: 9. CDR3 amino acids: CASSPDRDPYYEQYF. DNA for the CDR3: TGCGCCAGCAGCCCGGACAGGGACCCTTACTACGAGCAGTACTTC.

The rearrangement joins TRBV7-2 to TRBJ2-1; TRBD2 matches at 7 bases. J gave up 2 bases and V 3 bases, and 4 bases lay outside the gene matches. From germline, CDR1 is SGHTA and CDR2 FQGNSA. The CDR3 length is 15 residues. The CDR3 spells CASSFPSGTYNEQFF. DNA for the CDR3: TGTGCCAGCAGCTTCCCAAGCGGGACCTACAATGAGCAGTTCTTC.

This clonotype has just a few counts. The V and J genes are TRBV4-2 and TRBJ1-4; 7 bases line up with TRBD1. The J segment lost 3 bases and the V segment lost 5 bases, leaving 3 bases of the junction unmatched. Per germline, CDR1 LGHNA and CDR2 YNFKEQ. The CDR3 length is 14 residues. In DNA, the CDR3 is TGTGCCAGCAGCGACAGGGCCTCTAATGAAAAACTGTTTTTT. Encoded protein: CASSDRASNEKLFF.

The chain has TRBV20-1 and TRBJ2-7, with TRBD1 identical over 7 bases. Trimming at V came to 3 bases and at J to 5 bases, leaving 10 bases not matched to a gene. The CDR3 runs 14 residues. Germline V gene data show CDR1 as DFQATT and CDR2 as SNEGSKA (reference sequence). The CDR3 sequence is CSASLSRGFNEQYF. CDR3 DNA: TGCAGTGCTAGTCTGTCCAGGGGGTTCAACGAGCAGTACTTC.

This clonotype has a handful of counts. V gene TRBV5-1 combines with J gene TRBJ2-3; D may correspond to TRBD1 or TRBD2 (5 bases each). Germline CDR1 and CDR2: SGHRS and YFSETQ. The CDR3 covers 15 residues. Trimming removed 2 bases from V and 2 bases from J, with 12 bases in between. The CDR3 region has the DNA TGCGCCAGCAGCTTCACGGGACGGCCCACAGATACGCAGTATTTT. It is translated as CASSFTGRPTDTQYF.

This rearrangement joins TRBV11-2 to TRBJ2-3, with D hard to call. The CDR3 sequence is 16 residues long. V was shortened by 5 bases and J by 2 bases, with 17 bases between the two germline ends. Per germline, CDR1 SGHAT and CDR2 FQNNGV. CDR3 DNA: TGTGCCAGCAGCCCCGGGTGGTGGAGAGACACAGATACGCAGTATTTT. It is translated as CASSPGWWRDTDTQYF.

This clonotype was detected a few times. V is TRBV4-1 and J is TRBJ1-2, with no clear D. Germline V CDR1 and CDR2: MGHRA, YSYEKL. The CDR3 has 13 residues. V was cut by 7 bases and J by 5 bases, with 14 bases left in between. The CDR3 here is CASNTGGTYGYTF. In nucleotides, the CDR3 is TGCGCCAGCAACACGGGAGGCACTTATGGCTACACCTTC.

V and J are TRBV2 and TRBJ2-7, with D possibly being TRBD1 (5 bases). V was pared by 2 bases and J by 6 bases, with 8 bases between. CDR3 length equals 12 residues. Germline V lookup: CDR1 SNHLY, CDR2 FYNNEI. CDR3 amino acids: CASSESGREQYF. The CDR3 bases are TGTGCCAGCAGTGAATCAGGGCGCGAGCAGTACTTC.

This clonotype was seen a handful of times. The V gene is TRBV10-1, the J gene TRBJ2-4; D is unclear. This CDR3 is built from 13 residues. V was pared by 0 bases and J by 8 bases, with 8 bases between. Looked up from germline, CDR1 is WNHNN and CDR2 is SYGVQD (reference sequence). CDR3 region: CASSESRRDIQYF. The DNA of the CDR3 is TGCGCCAGCAGTGAGTCCAGGAGAGACATTCAGTACTTC.

The chain has TRBV4-1 and TRBJ2-5, with D uncertain. There are 14 residues in the CDR3. Germline assignment: CDR1 MGHRA and CDR2 YSYEKL. V dropped 1 base and J dropped 0 bases, with 6 bases sitting between them. In DNA, the CDR3 is TGCGCCAGCAGCCAAGTAGTTTACCAAGAGACCCAGTACTTC. Protein: CASSQVVYQETQYF.

The rearrangement joins TRBV13 to TRBJ2-3, with D perhaps TRBD2 (5 bases). CDR3 length: 16 amino acids. Germline CDR1 reads PRHDT; CDR2 reads FYEKMQ (reference sequence). Deletions cut 5 bases from V and 1 base from J, with 16 bases between. This CDR3 reads CASSPPRTWGTDTQYF. The DNA for the CDR3 is TGTGCCAGCAGCCCGCCACGGACTTGGGGCACAGATACGCAGTATTTT.

This clonotype has just one count. At one of its ends the junction is not consistent with the germline gene, which may arise from a read error. The V and J genes are TRBV11-2 and TRBJ2-3; D may be TRBD2 (7 bases). In germline, CDR1 is SGHAT, CDR2 FQNNGV. The CDR3 totals 17 residues. This CDR3 reads CASSLGQRGGGTDTQYF. The CDR3 bases are TGTGCCAGCAGCTTAGGTCAACGTGGCGGGGGCACGGATACGCAGTATTTT.

The table lists this clonotype with many counts. This sequence joins TRBV5-1 and TRBJ1-2; the D gene is possibly TRBD1 (5 bases). V was clipped by 6 bases and J by 4 bases, with 19 bases between them. This CDR3 has 15 amino acids. Germline lookup yields CDR1 SGHRS and CDR2 YFSETQ. The CDR3 coding sequence is TGCGCCAGCAAGATTGACTACGGGGACCCCTATGGCTACACCTTC. It translates to CASKIDYGDPYGYTF.

The chain links TRBV12-3 or TRBV12-4 to TRBJ2-7; the D call may be TRBD1 or TRBD2 (6 bases each). V dropped 5 bases and J dropped 4 bases, with 18 bases sitting between them. This CDR3 is built from 15 residues. The CDR3, as DNA: TGTGCCAGCAGTGGCCGGGGGCTAGCGCTTTACGAGCAGTACTTC. It is translated as CASSGRGLALYEQYF.

There are a few counts of this clonotype. The genes are TRBV2 and TRBJ2-7, with 9 bases that match TRBD1. CDR1 is SNHLY and CDR2 is FYNNEI in the germline V gene. The CDR3 covers 14 residues. The J segment lost 0 bases and the V segment lost 8 bases, leaving 5 bases of the junction unmatched. CDR3 sequence reads: CASLGQGRSYEQYF. In DNA form, the CDR3 reads TGTGCCAGCTTGGGACAGGGTCGCTCCTACGAGCAGTACTTC.

V gene TRBV7-2 combines with J gene TRBJ2-5; tentative D call: TRBD1 (6 bases). In germline, CDR1 is SGHTA, CDR2 FQGNSA. The CDR3 has 13 amino acids. V lost 3 bases and J 11 bases, leaving 16 bases between the germline ends. The CDR3 loop reads CASSFLGDNEQYF. Here the CDR3 DNA reads TGTGCCAGCAGCTTTTTAGGGGACAATGAGCAGTACTTC.